This T cell receptor (beta chain) was recorded in a study of T cell responses to AZD1222 COVID-19 vaccine. Data came from immunoSEQ multiplex PCR; TCRdb stores just in-frame clones and leaves some out. The data hold 110,000 to 150,000 clones, with roughly 92% observed a single time. V trimming: 0 bases; J trimming: 5 bases; junction bases outside the gene matches: 8. Germline CDR1 and CDR2: SGHDT and YYEEEE. The length of the CDR3 is 16 residues. The sequences come from peripheral blood, collected on day 0 of AZD1222 vaccination. The receptor comes from an adult in good health. J is TRBJ1-5 and V is TRBV5-6; 7 bases match TRBD1. The CDR3 loop is CASSLAGTESYQPQHF. The CDR3 DNA is TGTGCCAGCAGCTTGGCTGGGACAGAAAGTTATCAGCCCCAGCATTTT.